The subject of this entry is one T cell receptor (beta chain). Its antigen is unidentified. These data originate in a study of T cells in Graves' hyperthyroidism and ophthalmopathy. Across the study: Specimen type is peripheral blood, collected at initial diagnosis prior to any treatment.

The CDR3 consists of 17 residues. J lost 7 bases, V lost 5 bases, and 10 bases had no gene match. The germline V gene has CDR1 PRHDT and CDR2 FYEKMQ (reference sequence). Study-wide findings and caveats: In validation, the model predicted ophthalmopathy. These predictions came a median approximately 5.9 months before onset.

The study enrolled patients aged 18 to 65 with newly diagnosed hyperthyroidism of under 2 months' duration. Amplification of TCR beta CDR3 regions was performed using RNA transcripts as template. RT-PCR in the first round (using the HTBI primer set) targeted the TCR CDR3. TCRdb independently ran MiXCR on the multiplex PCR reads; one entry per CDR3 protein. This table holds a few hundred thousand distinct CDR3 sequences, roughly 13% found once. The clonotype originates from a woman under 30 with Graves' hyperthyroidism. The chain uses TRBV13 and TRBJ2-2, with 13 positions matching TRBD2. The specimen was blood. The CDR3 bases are TGTGCCAGCAGCCCCGGACTAGCGGGAGAGTCGGGCGGGGAGCTGTTTTTT. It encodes CASSPGLAGESGGELFF.